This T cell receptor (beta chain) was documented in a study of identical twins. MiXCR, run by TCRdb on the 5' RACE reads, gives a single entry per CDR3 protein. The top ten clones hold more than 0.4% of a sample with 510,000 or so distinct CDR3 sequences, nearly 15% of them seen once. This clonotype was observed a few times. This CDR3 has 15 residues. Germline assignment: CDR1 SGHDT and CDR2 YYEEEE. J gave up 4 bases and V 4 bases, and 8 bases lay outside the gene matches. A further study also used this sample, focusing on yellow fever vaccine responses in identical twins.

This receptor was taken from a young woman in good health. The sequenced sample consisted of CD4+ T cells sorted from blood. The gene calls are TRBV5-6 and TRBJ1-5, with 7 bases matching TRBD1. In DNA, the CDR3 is TGTGCCAGCAGCACGGGAGGGGGCCGGAATCAGCCCCAGCATTTT. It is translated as CASSTGGGRNQPQHF.